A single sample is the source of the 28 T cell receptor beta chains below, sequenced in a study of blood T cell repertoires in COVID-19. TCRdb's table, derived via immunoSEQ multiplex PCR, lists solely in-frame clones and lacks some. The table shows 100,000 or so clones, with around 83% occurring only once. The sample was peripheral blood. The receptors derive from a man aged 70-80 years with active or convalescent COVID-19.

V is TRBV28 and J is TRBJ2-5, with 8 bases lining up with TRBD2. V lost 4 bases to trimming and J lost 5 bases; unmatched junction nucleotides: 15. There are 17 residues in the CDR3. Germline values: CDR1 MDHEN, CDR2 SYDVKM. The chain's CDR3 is CASSSGSAGVRGETQYF. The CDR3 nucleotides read TGTGCCAGCAGTTCAGGGTCAGCGGGGGTTAGGGGGGAGACCCAGTACTTC.

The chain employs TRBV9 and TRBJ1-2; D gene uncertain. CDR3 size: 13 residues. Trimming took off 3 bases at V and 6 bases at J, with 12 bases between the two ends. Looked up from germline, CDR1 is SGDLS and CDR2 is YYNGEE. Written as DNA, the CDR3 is TGTGCCAGCAGCGCCTTTATTTCGGATGGCTACACCTTC. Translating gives CASSAFISDGYTF.

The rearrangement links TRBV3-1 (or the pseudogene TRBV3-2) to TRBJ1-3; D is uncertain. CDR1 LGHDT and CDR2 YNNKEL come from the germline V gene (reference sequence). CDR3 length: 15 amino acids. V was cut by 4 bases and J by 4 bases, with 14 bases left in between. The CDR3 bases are TGTGCCAGCAGCCCCAGTTGGAGGTCAGGAAACACCATATATTTT. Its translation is CASSPSWRSGNTIYF.

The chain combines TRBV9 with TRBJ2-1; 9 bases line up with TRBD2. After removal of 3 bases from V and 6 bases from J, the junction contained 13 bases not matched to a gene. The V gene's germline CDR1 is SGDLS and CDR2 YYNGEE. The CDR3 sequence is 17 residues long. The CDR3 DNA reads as TGTGCCAGCAGCGCGCTTTGGCGTGCGGGGGGGAGCAATGAGCAGTTCTTC. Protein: CASSALWRAGGSNEQFF. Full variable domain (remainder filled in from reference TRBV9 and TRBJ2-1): DSGVTQTPKHLITATGQRVTLRCSPRSGDLSVYWYQQSLDQGLQFLIQYYNGEERAKGNILERFSAQQFPDLHSELNLSSLELGDSALYFCASSALWRAGGSNEQFFGPGTRLTVL.

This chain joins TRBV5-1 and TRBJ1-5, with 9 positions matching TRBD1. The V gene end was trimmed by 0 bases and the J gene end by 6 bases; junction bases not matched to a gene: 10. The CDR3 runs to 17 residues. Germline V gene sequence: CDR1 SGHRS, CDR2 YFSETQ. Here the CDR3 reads CASSLVPQQGASQPQHF. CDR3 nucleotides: TGCGCCAGCAGCTTGGTCCCCCAACAGGGGGCAAGTCAGCCCCAGCATTTT.

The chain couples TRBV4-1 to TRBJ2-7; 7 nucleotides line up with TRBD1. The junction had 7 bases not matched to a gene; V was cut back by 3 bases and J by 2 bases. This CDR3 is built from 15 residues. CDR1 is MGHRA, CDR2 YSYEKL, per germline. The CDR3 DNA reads TGCGCCAGCAGCCAGGGACAGCAAAAAACCTACGAGCAGTACTTC. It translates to CASSQGQQKTYEQYF.

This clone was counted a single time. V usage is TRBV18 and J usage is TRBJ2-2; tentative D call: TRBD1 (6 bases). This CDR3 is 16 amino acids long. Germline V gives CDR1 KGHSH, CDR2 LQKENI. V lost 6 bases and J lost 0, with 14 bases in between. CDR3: CASSPLQGSNTGELFF. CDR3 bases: TGTGCCAGCTCCCCCTTACAGGGTTCGAACACCGGGGAGCTGTTTTTT.

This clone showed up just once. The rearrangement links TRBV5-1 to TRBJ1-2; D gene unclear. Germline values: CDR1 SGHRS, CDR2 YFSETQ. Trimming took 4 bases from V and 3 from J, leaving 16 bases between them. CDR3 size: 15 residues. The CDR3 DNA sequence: TGCGCCAGCAGCCCCAGTGAGGCTCACCACTATGGCTACACCTTC. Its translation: CASSPSEAHHYGYTF.

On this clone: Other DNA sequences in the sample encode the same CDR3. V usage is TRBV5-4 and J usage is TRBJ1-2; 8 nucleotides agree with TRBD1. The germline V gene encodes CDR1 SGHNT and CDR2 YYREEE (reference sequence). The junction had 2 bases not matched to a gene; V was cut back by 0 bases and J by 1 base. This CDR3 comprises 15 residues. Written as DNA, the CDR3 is TGTGCCAGCAGCTTGGAAACAGGGGGTAACTATGGCTACACCTTC. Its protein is CASSLETGGNYGYTF.

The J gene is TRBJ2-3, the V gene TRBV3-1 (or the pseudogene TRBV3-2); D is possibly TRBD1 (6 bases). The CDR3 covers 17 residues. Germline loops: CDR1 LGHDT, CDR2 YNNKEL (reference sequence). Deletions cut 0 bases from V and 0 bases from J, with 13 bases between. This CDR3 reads CASSQDPTGASTDTQYF. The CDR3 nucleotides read TGTGCCAGCAGCCAAGATCCGACAGGCGCTAGCACAGATACGCAGTATTTT.

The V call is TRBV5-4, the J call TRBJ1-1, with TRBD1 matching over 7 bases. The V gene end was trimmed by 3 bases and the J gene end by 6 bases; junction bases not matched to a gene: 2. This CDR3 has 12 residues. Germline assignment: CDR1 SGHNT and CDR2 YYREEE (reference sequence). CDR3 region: CASSSRGAEAFF. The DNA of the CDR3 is TGTGCCAGCAGCTCCAGGGGGGCTGAAGCTTTCTTT.

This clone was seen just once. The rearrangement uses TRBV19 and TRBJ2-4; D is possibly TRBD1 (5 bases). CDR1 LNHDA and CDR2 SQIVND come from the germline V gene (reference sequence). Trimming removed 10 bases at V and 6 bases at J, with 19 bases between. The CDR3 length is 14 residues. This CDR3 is CATQLRQNTNIQYF. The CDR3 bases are TGTGCCACCCAGTTGCGACAGAATACAAACATTCAGTACTTC.

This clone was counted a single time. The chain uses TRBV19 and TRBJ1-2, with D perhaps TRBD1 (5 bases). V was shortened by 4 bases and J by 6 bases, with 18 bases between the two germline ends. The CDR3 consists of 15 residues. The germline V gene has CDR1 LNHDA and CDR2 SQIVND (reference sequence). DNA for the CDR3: TGTGCCAGTAGTACTCGCCCGCAGGGCGAAGATGGCTACACCTTC. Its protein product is CASSTRPQGEDGYTF. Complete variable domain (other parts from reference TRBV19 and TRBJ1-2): DGGITQSPKYLFRKEGQNVTLSCEQNLNHDAMYWYRQDPGQGLRLIYYSQIVNDFQKGDIAEGYSVSREKKESFPLTVTSAQKNPTAFYLCASSTRPQGEDGYTFGSGTRLTVV.

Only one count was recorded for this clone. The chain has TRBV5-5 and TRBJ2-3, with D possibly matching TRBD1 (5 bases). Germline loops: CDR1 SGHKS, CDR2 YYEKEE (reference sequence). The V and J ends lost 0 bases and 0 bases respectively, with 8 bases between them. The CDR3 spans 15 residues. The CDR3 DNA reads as TGTGCCAGCAGCTTGGGGACACCTAGCACAGATACGCAGTATTTT. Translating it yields CASSLGTPSTDTQYF. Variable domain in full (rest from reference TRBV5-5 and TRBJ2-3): DAGVTQSPTHLIKTRGQQVTLRCSPISGHKSVSWYQQVLGQGPQFIFQYYEKEERGRGNFPDRFSARQFPNYSSELNVNALLLGDSALYLCASSLGTPSTDTQYFGPGTRLTVL.

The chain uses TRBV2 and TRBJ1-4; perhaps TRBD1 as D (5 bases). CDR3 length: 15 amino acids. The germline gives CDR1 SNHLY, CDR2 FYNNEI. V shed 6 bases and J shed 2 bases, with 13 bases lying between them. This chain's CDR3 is CASSREGFTNEKLFF. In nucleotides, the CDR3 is TGTGCCAGCAGCAGGGAAGGGTTCACTAATGAAAAACTGTTTTTT.

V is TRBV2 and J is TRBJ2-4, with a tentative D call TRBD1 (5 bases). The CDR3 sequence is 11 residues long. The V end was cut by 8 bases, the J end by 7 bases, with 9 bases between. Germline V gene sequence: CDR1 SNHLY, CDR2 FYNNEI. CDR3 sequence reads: CASAPGNIQYF. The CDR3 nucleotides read TGTGCCAGCGCCCCAGGGAACATTCAGTACTTC.

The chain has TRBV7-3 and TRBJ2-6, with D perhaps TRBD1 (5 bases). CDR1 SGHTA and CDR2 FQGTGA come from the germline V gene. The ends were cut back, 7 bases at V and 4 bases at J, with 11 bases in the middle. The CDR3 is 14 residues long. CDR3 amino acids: CASTSGSGANVLTF. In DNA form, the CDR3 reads TGTGCCAGCACCTCAGGGTCCGGGGCCAACGTCCTGACTTTC.

The CDR3 protein is CASSMGQAFFAGYTF. In DNA, the CDR3 is TGTGCCAGTAGTATGGGACAGGCTTTTTTTGCTGGCTACACCTTC. The chain couples TRBV19 to TRBJ1-2, with TRBD1 identical over 8 bases. The germline gives CDR1 LNHDA, CDR2 SQIVND (reference sequence). The J segment lost 7 bases and the V segment lost 3 bases, leaving 10 bases of the junction unmatched. CDR3 length: 15 residues.

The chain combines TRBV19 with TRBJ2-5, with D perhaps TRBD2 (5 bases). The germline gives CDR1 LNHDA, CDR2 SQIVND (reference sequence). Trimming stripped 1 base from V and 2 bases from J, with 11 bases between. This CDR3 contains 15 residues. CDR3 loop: CASSIGGSLQETQYF. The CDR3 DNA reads TGTGCCAGTAGTATAGGAGGGAGTCTACAAGAGACCCAGTACTTC.

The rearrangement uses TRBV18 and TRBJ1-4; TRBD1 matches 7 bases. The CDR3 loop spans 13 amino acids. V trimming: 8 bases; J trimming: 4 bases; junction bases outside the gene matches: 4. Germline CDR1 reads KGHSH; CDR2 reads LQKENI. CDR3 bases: TGTGCCAGCCGGGACAGCGGTAATGAAAAACTGTTTTTT. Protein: CASRDSGNEKLFF.

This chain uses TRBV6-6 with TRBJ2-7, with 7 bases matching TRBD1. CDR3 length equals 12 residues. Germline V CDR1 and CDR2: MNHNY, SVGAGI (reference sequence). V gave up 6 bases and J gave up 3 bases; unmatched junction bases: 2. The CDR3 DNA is TGTGCCAGCAGCGACAGGGTCTACGAGCAGTACTTC. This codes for CASSDRVYEQYF.

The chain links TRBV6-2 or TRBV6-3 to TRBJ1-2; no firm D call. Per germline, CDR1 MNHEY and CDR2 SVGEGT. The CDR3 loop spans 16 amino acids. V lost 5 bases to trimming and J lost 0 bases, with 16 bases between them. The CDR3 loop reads CASSDNGRRANYGYTF. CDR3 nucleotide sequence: TGTGCCAGCAGTGATAATGGACGGAGGGCTAACTATGGCTACACCTTC.

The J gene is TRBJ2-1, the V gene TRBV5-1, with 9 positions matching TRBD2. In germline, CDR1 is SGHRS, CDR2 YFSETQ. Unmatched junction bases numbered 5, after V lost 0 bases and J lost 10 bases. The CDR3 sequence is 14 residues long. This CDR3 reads CASSLAATSGEQFF. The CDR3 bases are TGCGCCAGCAGCTTGGCCGCTACTAGCGGGGAGCAGTTCTTC.

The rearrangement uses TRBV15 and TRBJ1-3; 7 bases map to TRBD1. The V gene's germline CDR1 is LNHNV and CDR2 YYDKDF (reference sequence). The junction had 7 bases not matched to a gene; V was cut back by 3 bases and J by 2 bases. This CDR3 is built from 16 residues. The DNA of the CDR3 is TGTGCCACCAGCAGGGAGGGACAGCTAACTGGAAACACCATATATTTT. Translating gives CATSREGQLTGNTIYF.

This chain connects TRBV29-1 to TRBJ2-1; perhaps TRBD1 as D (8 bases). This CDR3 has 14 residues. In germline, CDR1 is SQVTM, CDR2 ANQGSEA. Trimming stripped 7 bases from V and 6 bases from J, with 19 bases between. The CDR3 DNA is TGCAGCGGTACAGGGGGGGATGGCCTCAATGAGCAGTTCTTC. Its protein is CSGTGGDGLNEQFF.

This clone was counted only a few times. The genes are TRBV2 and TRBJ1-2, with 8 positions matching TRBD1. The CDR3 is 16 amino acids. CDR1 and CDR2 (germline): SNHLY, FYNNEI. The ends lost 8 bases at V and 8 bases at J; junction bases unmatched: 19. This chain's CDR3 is CASGGQAHRGVGGYTF. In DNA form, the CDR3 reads TGTGCCAGCGGGGGACAGGCCCACCGAGGGGTCGGGGGCTACACCTTC. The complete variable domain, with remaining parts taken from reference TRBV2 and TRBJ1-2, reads EPEVTQTPSHQVTQMGQEVILRCVPISNHLYFYWYRQILGQKVEFLVSFYNNEISEKSEIFDDQFSVERPDGSNFTLKIRSTKLEDSAMYFCASGGQAHRGVGGYTFGSGTRLTVV.

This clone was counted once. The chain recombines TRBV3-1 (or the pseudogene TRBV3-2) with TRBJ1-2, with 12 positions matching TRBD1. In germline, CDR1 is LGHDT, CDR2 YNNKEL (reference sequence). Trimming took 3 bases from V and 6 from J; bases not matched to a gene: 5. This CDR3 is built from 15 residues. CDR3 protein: CASSHGDRGRNGYTF. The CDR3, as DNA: TGTGCCAGCAGCCATGGGGACAGGGGGCGCAATGGCTACACCTTC.

CDR3 DNA: TGTGCCAGTAGTCCGACAGGGGGGCGGGGCGAGCAGTACTTC. This sequence encodes CASSPTGGRGEQYF. The V gene is TRBV19, the J gene TRBJ2-7; TRBD1 aligns across 9 bases. The V gene's germline CDR1 is LNHDA and CDR2 SQIVND (reference sequence). The CDR3 runs 14 residues. V shed 5 bases and J 6 bases; nucleotides not matched to a gene: 8.